A selection of T cell receptor beta chains follows, all from one sample in a study of T cells in Graves' hyperthyroidism and ophthalmopathy. TCRdb recomputed calls from the multiplex PCR reads with MiXCR, one row per CDR3 protein. This repertoire shows around 580,000 distinct CDR3 sequences, 46% found once; its top ten account for roughly 8.2%. The specimen was peripheral blood or thyroid tissue (not recorded which). These receptors were obtained from a woman younger than 35 with Graves' hyperthyroidism. CDR3s include the opening cysteine and the closing phenylalanine or tryptophan. A D gene is named only where the DNA matches it firmly.

V gene | D gene | CDR3 protein
TRBV9 | TRBD1 | CASSEGADTEAFF
TRBV7-9 | . | CASSPVGSYEQYF
TRBV7-2 | . | CASSLERVSGSTDTQYF
TRBV7-6 | . | CASSPGPGGTEENEKLFF
TRBV12-3/TRBV12-4 | . | CASSAGVGPYEQYF
TRBV25-1 | . | CASSGLGPESVPEAFF
TRBV20-1 | TRBD1 | CSAINGTANTGELFF
TRBV27 | TRBD1 | CASSWTGEHYGYTF
TRBV12-3/TRBV12-4 | TRBD2 | CASSPQLAGAPYNEQFF
TRBV4-1 | . | CASSQRAGAGELFF